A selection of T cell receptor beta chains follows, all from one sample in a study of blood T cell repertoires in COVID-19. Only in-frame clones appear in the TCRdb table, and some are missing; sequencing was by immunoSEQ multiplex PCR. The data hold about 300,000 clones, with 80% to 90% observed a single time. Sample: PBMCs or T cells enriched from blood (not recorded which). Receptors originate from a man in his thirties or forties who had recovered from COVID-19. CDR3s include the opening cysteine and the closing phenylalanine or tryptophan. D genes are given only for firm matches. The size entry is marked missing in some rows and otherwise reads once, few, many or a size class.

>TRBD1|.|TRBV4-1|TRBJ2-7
TGCGCCACTCGACCGGGACAGGGCGGCGAGCAGTACTTC
CATRPGQGGEQYF
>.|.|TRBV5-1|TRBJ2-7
TGCGCCAGCAGCTTTTCCCGGGGTCCCTCGGGGAGCTCCTACGAGCAGTACTTC
CASSFSRGPSGSSYEQYF
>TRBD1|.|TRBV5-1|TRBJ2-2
TGCGCCAGCAGTTCAACACCGACAGGGTATAGGACCGGGGAGCTGTTTTTT
CASSSTPTGYRTGELFF
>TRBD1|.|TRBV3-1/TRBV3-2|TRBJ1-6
TGTGCCAGCAGCCGCAGGGGGCAATCACCCCTCCACTTT
CASSRRGQSPLHF
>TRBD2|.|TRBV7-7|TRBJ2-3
TGTGCTAGCAGTCGAGGACTAGGTGACACAGATACGCAGTATTTT
CASSRGLGDTDTQYF
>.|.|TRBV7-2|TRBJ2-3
TGTGCCAGCAGCTTACCCAGGACTAGCACAGATACGCAGTATTTT
CASSLPRTSTDTQYF
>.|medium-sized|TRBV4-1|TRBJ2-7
TGCGCCAGCAGCCAAGATCCGGGGGGCCCCGCCTACGAGCAGTACTTC
CASSQDPGGPAYEQYF
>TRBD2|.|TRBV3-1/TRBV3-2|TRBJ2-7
TGTGCCAGCAGCCAAACAGCTAGCGGGAGTTACGAGCAGTACTTC
CASSQTASGSYEQYF
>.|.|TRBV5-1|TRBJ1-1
TGCGCCAGCAGCTTGACGGGGGACACTGAAGCTTTCTTT
CASSLTGDTEAFF
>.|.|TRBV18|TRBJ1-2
TGTGCCAGCTCACCGACGACGGGAACCCCCTATGGCTACACCTTC
CASSPTTGTPYGYTF
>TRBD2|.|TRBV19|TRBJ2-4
TGTGCCACTTCCCGGGGGGGAAGAAACATTCAGTACTTC
CATSRGGRNIQYF
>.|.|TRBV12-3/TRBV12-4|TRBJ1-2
TGTGCCAGCAGAGGCCCGGGACATAGTGGCTACACCTTC
CASRGPGHSGYTF
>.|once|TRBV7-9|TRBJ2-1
TGTGCCAGCAGCTTAGACGTTAGCTCCTACAATGAGCAGTTCTTC
CASSLDVSSYNEQFF
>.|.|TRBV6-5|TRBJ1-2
TGTGCCAGCAGTACAAATAGGGGAGGGCGAAGCTACACCTTC
CASSTNRGGRSYTF
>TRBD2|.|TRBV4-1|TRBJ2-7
TGCGCCAGCAGCCAAGATAGCGGGAGTTTTGGGTACGAGCAGTACTTC
CASSQDSGSFGYEQYF
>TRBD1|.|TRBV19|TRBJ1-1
TGTGCCAGTAGTTTAGGGACAGATCTGAACACTGAAGCTTTCTTT
CASSLGTDLNTEAFF
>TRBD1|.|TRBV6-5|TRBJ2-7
TGTGCCAGCAGCCGTCCCGGGACAGGGGTCGAGCAGTACTTC
CASSRPGTGVEQYF